The 12 T cell receptor beta chains presented below share a single source sample, sequenced in a study of blood T cell repertoires in COVID-19. TCRdb's table, derived via immunoSEQ multiplex PCR, lists solely in-frame clones and lacks some. In the table there are approximately 49,000 clones, 81% of which are singletons. Sequencing used peripheral blood. The receptors originated from a woman of 80 years or more with COVID-19, enrolled during active disease.

The J gene is TRBJ1-1, the V gene TRBV5-5, with 12 bases lining up with TRBD1. Trimming at V came to 2 bases and at J to 0 bases, leaving 5 bases not matched to a gene. The germline V gene encodes CDR1 SGHKS and CDR2 YYEKEE (reference sequence). The CDR3 sequence is 17 residues long. The CDR3 is CASSLSGTGGLNTEAFF. CDR3 nucleotide sequence: TGTGCCAGCAGCTTATCCGGGACAGGGGGCCTGAACACTGAAGCTTTCTTT.

V usage is TRBV6-5 and J usage is TRBJ2-3; a possible D gene is TRBD1 (6 bases). Per germline, CDR1 MNHEY and CDR2 SVGAGI. V was pared by 0 bases and J by 8 bases, with 15 bases between. This CDR3 spans 15 amino acids. CDR3 DNA: TGTGCCAGCAGTTACTCGAATCAGGGGCGGGTTACGCAGTATTTT. Translating gives CASSYSNQGRVTQYF.

The J gene is TRBJ2-1, the V gene TRBV6-6, with 15 nucleotides matching TRBD2. The CDR3 is 15 amino acids. In germline, CDR1 is MNHNY, CDR2 SVGAGI (reference sequence). With 7 bases clipped from V and 12 bases from J, the junction kept 10 bases outside the gene matches. CDR3 coding DNA: TGTGCCAGCACCATCGCCGGGACTAGCGGGGGGACGCAGTTCTTC. It is translated as CASTIAGTSGGTQFF.

The rearrangement joins TRBV6-5 to TRBJ1-5; TRBD1 matches 7 bases. The junction had 10 bases not matched to a gene; V was cut back by 5 bases and J by 6 bases. CDR3 length: 15 residues. Germline CDR1 is MNHEY and CDR2 is SVGAGI. The CDR3 nucleotides read TGTGCCAGCAGTCGACAGGGCGGAGTGGGTCAGCCCCAGCATTTT. This translates into CASSRQGGVGQPQHF.

This clone has just one count. This chain links TRBV5-1 with TRBJ1-2, with TRBD1 identical over 8 bases. The CDR3 contains 14 residues. Looked up from germline, CDR1 is SGHRS and CDR2 is YFSETQ. J lost 2 bases, V lost 3 bases, and 3 bases had no gene match. The CDR3 reads CASSSGGWNYGYTF. CDR3 coding DNA: TGCGCCAGCAGCTCAGGGGGCTGGAACTATGGCTACACCTTC.

The chain joins TRBV3-1 (or the pseudogene TRBV3-2) to TRBJ2-7; 11 nucleotides agree with TRBD2. CDR3 size: 17 residues. With 1 base clipped from V and 5 bases from J, the junction kept 10 bases outside the gene matches. CDR1 and CDR2 from the germline V gene are LGHDT and YNNKEL (reference sequence). The CDR3, as DNA: TGTGCCAGCAGCCAAGGGAAACTAGCGGGAGTAGCCCACGAGCAGTACTTC. It is translated as CASSQGKLAGVAHEQYF.

Worth noting for this clone: The junction shows a germline mismatch at one end, possibly a read error. This chain uses TRBV7-7 with TRBJ1-6; 10 nucleotides agree with TRBD1. This CDR3 spans 15 amino acids. Germline loops: CDR1 SSHAT, CDR2 FNYEAQ (reference sequence). The CDR3 DNA sequence: TGTGCTAGCAGCCTCACGGGACAGGGGACTTCACCCCTCCACTTT. Protein sequence: CASSLTGQGTSPLHF. The whole variable domain, remainder taken from reference TRBV7-7 and TRBJ1-6, is GAGVSQSPRYKVTKRGQDVTLRCDPISSHATLYWYQQALGQGPEFLTYFNYEAQPDKSGLPSDRFSAERPEGSISTLTIQRTEQRDSAMYRCASSLTGQGTSPLHFGNGTRLTVT.

This clone has a handful of counts. CDR3 residues: CASSVGLAGSDTQYF. For the CDR3, the DNA is TGTGCCAGCAGCGTCGGACTAGCGGGATCAGATACGCAGTATTTT. The chain employs TRBV9 and TRBJ2-3, with TRBD2 identical over 12 bases. Trimming cost V 2 bases and J 4 bases; bases outside gene matches: 2. This CDR3 contains 15 residues. The germline V gene has CDR1 SGDLS and CDR2 YYNGEE.

The rearrangement links TRBV7-9 to TRBJ2-7; 14 bases are a match to TRBD2. Germline V CDR1 and CDR2: SEHNR, FQNEAQ (reference sequence). The CDR3 sequence is 16 residues long. J gave up 2 bases and V 3 bases, and 3 bases lay outside the gene matches. The CDR3 sequence: CASSLGLAGAPYEQYF. As DNA, the CDR3 is TGTGCCAGCAGCTTGGGACTAGCGGGAGCCCCCTACGAGCAGTACTTC.

The V call is TRBV10-2, the J call TRBJ1-1; 9 nucleotides match TRBD1. The CDR3 is 14 amino acids. The germline gives CDR1 WSHSY, CDR2 SAAADI. Unmatched junction bases numbered 2, after V lost 6 bases and J lost 0 bases. The CDR3 sequence is CASRTGGMNTEAFF. Here the CDR3 DNA reads TGCGCCAGCAGGACAGGGGGGATGAACACTGAAGCTTTCTTT.

This rearrangement joins TRBV6-5 to TRBJ1-2, with a weak D call TRBD1 (5 bases). V was shortened by 6 bases and J by 2 bases, with 10 bases between the two germline ends. The CDR3 covers 13 residues. The germline V gene has CDR1 MNHEY and CDR2 SVGAGI. CDR3 nucleotide sequence: TGTGCCAGCAGATCCGACAGAAACTATGGCTACACCTTC. Translation: CASRSDRNYGYTF.

This clone was recorded only once. The chain recombines TRBV27 with TRBJ1-2; no firm D call. Germline V gene sequence: CDR1 MNHEY, CDR2 SMNVEV (reference sequence). The CDR3 is 15 residues long. V gave up 5 bases and J gave up 0 bases, with 13 bases separating them. The CDR3 DNA reads TGTGCCAGCAGTCCCTTCCCGGGGACTAACTATGGCTACACCTTC. This encodes CASSPFPGTNYGYTF.